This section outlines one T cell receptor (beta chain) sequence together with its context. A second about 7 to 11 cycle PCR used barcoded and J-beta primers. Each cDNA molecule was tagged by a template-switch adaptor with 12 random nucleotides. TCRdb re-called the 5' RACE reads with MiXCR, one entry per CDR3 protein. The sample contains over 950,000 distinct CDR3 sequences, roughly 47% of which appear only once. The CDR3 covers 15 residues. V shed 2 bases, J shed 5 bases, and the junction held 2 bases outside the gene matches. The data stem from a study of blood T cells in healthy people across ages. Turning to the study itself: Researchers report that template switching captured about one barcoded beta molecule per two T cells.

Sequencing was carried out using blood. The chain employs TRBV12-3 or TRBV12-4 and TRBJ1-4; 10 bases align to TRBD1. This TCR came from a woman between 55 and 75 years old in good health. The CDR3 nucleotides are TGTGCCAGCAGTTTATGGACAGGGGGAAATGAAAAACTGTTTTTT. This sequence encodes CASSLWTGGNEKLFF.